This T cell receptor (beta chain) was observed in a study of T cell repertoires in cytomegalovirus infection (dated by TCRdb to about 2019). About the study as a whole: Peptide stimulations targeted recently identified HLA-C-restricted CMV epitopes, whose presentation resists viral immunomodulation, together with well-studied HLA-B-restricted epitopes. Because public TCR beta signatures pointed to carriage of CMV infection together with the matching HLA type, the HLA type of each donor mattered for the analysis.

These reads were obtained on an Illumina HiSeq 1500. TCRdb's own reprocessing of the public reads used fastp at Q25 and MiXCR and kept productive beta chains. Here each entry gathers all rows of one CDR3 protein and keeps the most common genes and DNA. Across this sample there are approximately 300,000 distinct CDR3 sequences, with roughly 29% seen only once. The ten largest make up around 18% of the sample. What the study reported, not specific to this receptor: In both this cohort and an independent cohort of approximately 350 donors, the cumulative frequency of public TCR beta family members distinguished carriers of CMV infection plus the relevant HLA type. The ex vivo response was dominated by HLA-C-restricted CMV-specific TCR beta clonotypes, and the single most frequent clonotype in two of eight donors was supplied by these HLA-C-restricted clonotypes.

This clonotype was found a few times. This receptor's antigen is unknown. Base qualities are not provided; no much larger clone lies one nucleotide away. Reading the germline V gene gives CDR1 SGHRS and CDR2 YFSETQ. Measured from the cysteine to the phenylalanine, the CDR3 is 17 residues long. Only CDR3 DNA is held: 51 bases, read in frame from base 1. V ends up 3 bases short and J 3 bases short, with an unmatched junction base count of 14. The treatment or condition tag for this specimen amounts to: in vitro stimulation with specific CMV peptide epitopes to enrich CMV-specific T cells. The TCR comes from a human donor in good health (CMV status not recorded). Some clones in this sample may be carry-over from other donors' samples. This specimen consisted of cultured PBMCs, obtained from culture after CMV antigen stimulation. This sequence uses TRBV5-1 and TRBJ1-1, with 7 central nucleotides matching TRBD1. Here is the DNA: TGCGCCAGCAGCTACTCCGGGACAGTCATAAATTACACTGAAGCTTTCTTT. Its protein product is CASSYSGTVINYTEAFF.